This TCR beta chain is drawn from a study of cytomegalovirus exposure and HLA in healthy donors. The overall study: Most genotyped donors, over 70% of about 400, had Caucasian-associated genetic ancestry.

Findings of the study overall: Published work reported that the classifier diagnosed cytomegalovirus status with high specificity and sensitivity.

Researchers ran the PCR with 60 Vbeta and 13 Jbeta primers. Assay: immunoSEQ multiplex PCR; the TCRdb copy retains only in-frame clones and omits some. The sample lists roughly 50,000 clones; roughly 85% were seen once. On this clone itself: The antigen is unknown.

The CDR3 consists of 13 residues. Trimming removed 6 bases at V and 6 bases at J, with 12 bases between. The germline V gene has CDR1 MDHEN and CDR2 SYDVKM. Sequenced sample: PBMCs. The chain carries TRBV28 and TRBJ2-1, with a tentative D call TRBD2 (7 bases). This TCR came from a woman younger than 30 in good health and CMV-seronegative. The chain's CDR3 is CASRGRGINEQFF. The CDR3 DNA reads TGTGCCAGCAGAGGGAGGGGGATCAATGAGCAGTTCTTC.